This T cell receptor (beta chain) was observed in a study (dated by TCRdb to 2015 to 2016). This clonotype was counted between two and nine times. Its antigen target is currently unknown. Per-base qualities were not stored, and no clone one base away is much larger. The library was obtained by RT-PCR. The reads were generated on an Illumina MiSeq. The raw public reads went through TCRdb reprocessing: fastp at Q25, MiXCR clone calling, in-frame beta chains kept. CDR3 protein duplicates are merged, each entry listing the most common genes and DNA. The sample table lists 550,000 to 750,000 distinct CDR3 sequences, 14% of them with a count of one. The ten largest clones capture about 3.9% of the sample. CDR1 and CDR2, per the germline V gene, are MGHRA and YSYEKL. Trimmed from V: 4 bases; trimmed from J: 5 bases; junction bases lacking a gene match: 6. From the cysteine through the phenylalanine, the CDR3 covers 15 amino acids. CDR3 DNA only is kept here, 45 bases in frame from base 1.

Specimen: memory CD4+ T cells from blood. The chain joins TRBV4-1 to TRBJ2-1, and TRBD2 aligns with 9 junction nucleotides. This clonotype was sampled from a female donor in good health, serving as a healthy control. In nucleotide form, the sequence is TGCGCCAGCAGCCTAGCTAGCGGGGACAACAATGAGCAGTTCTTC. Translated, this gives CASSLASGDNNEQFF.